These 24 T cell receptor beta chains originate from one sample sequenced in a study of blood T cells in healthy people across ages. Combining a sample-barcoded 5' primer with a J-beta primer mix, a second PCR ran for roughly 6 to 12 cycles. MiXCR, applied by TCRdb to the 5' RACE reads, yields one record per CDR3 protein. The sample carries about 690,000 distinct CDR3 sequences, approximately 40% recorded once. Input material: blood. The receptors here all came from a man aged 80 or over in good health.

This clonotype was seen a few times. The chain is built from TRBV7-3 and TRBJ2-3, with D perhaps matching TRBD2 (5 bases). CDR3 length equals 15 residues. V was trimmed by 2 bases and J by 4 bases, leaving 13 bases between them. Germline V gene data show CDR1 as SGHTA and CDR2 as FQGTGA. The CDR3 region is CASSLGVEDSDTQYF. The CDR3 DNA is TGTGCCAGCAGCTTAGGAGTCGAGGACTCAGATACGCAGTATTTT.

This clonotype was seen more than once but under ten times. The chain recombines TRBV5-1 with TRBJ2-1; 11 nucleotides line up with TRBD1. Per germline, CDR1 SGHRS and CDR2 YFSETQ. CDR3 size: 14 residues. The junction had 5 bases not matched to a gene; V was cut back by 4 bases and J by 8 bases. The chain's CDR3 is CASSTGQGVYEQFF. The CDR3 bases are TGCGCCAGCAGCACGGGACAGGGGGTCTATGAGCAGTTCTTC. Using reference TRBV5-1 and TRBJ2-1 for the parts outside the CDR3, the full variable domain is KAGVTQTPRYLIKTRGQQVTLSCSPISGHRSVSWYQQTPGQGLQFLFEYFSETQRNKGNFPGRFSGRQFSNSRSEMNVSTLELGDSALYLCASSTGQGVYEQFFGPGTRLTVL.

This chain connects TRBV20-1 to TRBJ2-7, with 7 positions matching TRBD1. V trimming: 6 bases; J trimming: 0 bases; junction bases outside the gene matches: 5. The CDR3 spans 13 residues. CDR1 and CDR2 (germline): DFQATT, SNEGSKA (reference sequence). The CDR3 DNA is TGCAGTGCCCCGACAGGGCGCTCCTACGAGCAGTACTTC. Amino acid sequence: CSAPTGRSYEQYF.

This clonotype occurred once. The chain employs TRBV18 and TRBJ1-1; D is undetermined. The V and J ends lost 2 bases and 5 bases respectively, with 12 bases between them. CDR3 size: 14 residues. Per the germline V gene, CDR1 is KGHSH and CDR2 is LQKENI. The CDR3 sequence: CASSPGVGKTEAFF. For the CDR3, the DNA is TGTGCCAGCTCACCAGGGGTTGGGAAGACTGAAGCTTTCTTT.

V gene TRBV4-3 combines with J gene TRBJ2-1; possibly TRBD1 for D (5 bases). Germline V gene data show CDR1 as LGHNA and CDR2 as YSLEER. Trimming stripped 1 base from V and 6 bases from J, with 16 bases between. This CDR3 is built from 16 residues. CDR3 in DNA: TGCGCCAGCAGCCAAGCCCCTGGGGCCGGAACCAATGAGCAGTTCTTC. Protein sequence: CASSQAPGAGTNEQFF.

This clonotype was picked up a small number of times. The chain has TRBV3-1 and TRBJ2-7; 9 bases are shared with TRBD1. The trim removed 1 base at V and 10 bases at J, leaving 11 bases unmatched. Germline lookup yields CDR1 LGHDT and CDR2 YNNKEL (reference sequence). This CDR3 comprises 15 residues. This chain's CDR3 is CASSQGAGQGRKQYF. The CDR3 DNA reads TGTGCCAGCAGCCAAGGTGCCGGACAGGGGCGGAAACAGTACTTC.

The chain recombines TRBV4-3 with TRBJ2-2, with D perhaps TRBD2 (5 bases). Between the trimmed V and J ends, which lost 0 bases and 7 bases, there was a span of 12 bases. There are 15 residues in the CDR3. Germline assignment: CDR1 LGHNA and CDR2 YSLEER. CDR3 bases: TGCGCCAGCAGCCAAGATCTTGCGGGTGGCGGGGAGCTGTTTTTT. The encoded protein is CASSQDLAGGGELFF.

Only a few counts were recorded for this clonotype. This chain uses TRBV6-6 with TRBJ1-4; D is possibly TRBD1 (5 bases). The J call may be wrong; the DNA end is better matched by TRBJ2-2. Per germline, CDR1 MNHNY and CDR2 SVGAGI (reference sequence). The CDR3 is 10 residues long. As DNA, the CDR3 is TGTGCCAGCAGGGACAGGGAGCTGTTTTTT. Protein sequence: CASRDRELFF.

This clonotype occurred a few times. The rearrangement uses TRBV5-1 and TRBJ2-7; the match to TRBD2 covers 8 bases. This CDR3 contains 14 residues. V shed 1 base, J shed 7 bases, and the junction held 7 bases outside the gene matches. The germline gives CDR1 SGHRS, CDR2 YFSETQ. The DNA of the CDR3 is TGCGCCAGCAGCTTGACTAGCGGCCACAATGAGCAGTACTTC. Residues: CASSLTSGHNEQYF. Looking up the rest from reference TRBV5-1 and TRBJ2-7 gives the full variable domain: KAGVTQTPRYLIKTRGQQVTLSCSPISGHRSVSWYQQTPGQGLQFLFEYFSETQRNKGNFPGRFSGRQFSNSRSEMNVSTLELGDSALYLCASSLTSGHNEQYFGPGTRLTVT.

In this sample, this clonotype turned up a few times. The chain is built from TRBV5-1 and TRBJ1-2, with TRBD1 as a possible D gene (5 bases). CDR3 length: 14 amino acids. V lost 6 bases, J lost 4 bases, and 16 bases lay in between. Germline values: CDR1 SGHRS, CDR2 YFSETQ. The CDR3 loop reads CASTTRDPRYGYTF. Written as DNA, the CDR3 is TGCGCCAGCACGACGAGGGACCCACGCTATGGCTACACCTTC.

The J gene is TRBJ2-2, the V gene TRBV7-9; D is undetermined. The CDR3 spans 14 residues. V was clipped by 0 bases and J by 5 bases, with 7 bases between them. Germline values: CDR1 SEHNR, CDR2 FQNEAQ (reference sequence). In DNA, the CDR3 is TGTGCCAGCAGCTTAGCCGGTCCGACCGGGGAGCTGTTTTTT. Protein: CASSLAGPTGELFF.

CDR3 protein: CASSQDTSGVNEQFF. CDR3 bases: TGCGCCAGCAGCCAAGATACTAGCGGGGTCAATGAGCAGTTCTTC. The chain combines TRBV4-3 with TRBJ2-1, with 10 bases lining up with TRBD2. The germline CDR1 and CDR2 sequences are LGHNA and YSLEER. This CDR3 comprises 15 residues. V shed 0 bases and J 6 bases; nucleotides not matched to a gene: 2.

This sequence joins TRBV4-2 and TRBJ2-7, with unresolved D. Germline V gene sequence: CDR1 LGHNA, CDR2 YNFKEQ. The V and J ends lost 0 bases and 7 bases respectively, with 13 bases between them. This CDR3 has 14 amino acids. This chain's CDR3 is CASSQDLQKVEQYF. For the CDR3, the DNA is TGTGCCAGCAGCCAAGATCTTCAGAAGGTGGAGCAGTACTTC.

About this clonotype itself: This may come from a read error, since a much larger clone is one base off. This chain links TRBV12-3 or TRBV12-4 with TRBJ2-7, with 9 positions matching TRBD2. The CDR3 is 20 amino acids. The V gene end was trimmed by 9 bases and the J gene end by 7 bases; junction bases not matched to a gene: 31. The CDR3 DNA is TGTGCCAGTTCTTCTGTTCCAGCCTTTGGGTTGCGGAGCGGGAGGATTGAGCAGTACTTC. It specifies CASSSVPAFGLRSGRIEQYF.

This clonotype came up many times. J is TRBJ2-7 and V is TRBV5-1; D not certain. Germline CDR1 reads SGHRS; CDR2 reads YFSETQ. The V and J ends lost 0 bases and 3 bases respectively, with 13 bases between them. The CDR3 is 15 residues long. In DNA form, the CDR3 reads TGCGCCAGCAGCTTGGCAACGGAGCCTCTCTACGAGCAGTACTTC. Residues: CASSLATEPLYEQYF.

This clonotype was picked up a small number of times. This chain connects TRBV20-1 to TRBJ2-1; D is unclear. CDR1 and CDR2 from the germline V gene are DFQATT and SNEGSKA (reference sequence). With 1 base removed from V and 9 bases from J, the gap between germline ends came to 10 bases. This CDR3 is built from 12 residues. The CDR3 DNA sequence: TGCAGTGCTAGAGGTCGTGGCCTTGAGCAGTTCTTC. Encoded protein: CSARGRGLEQFF.

In nucleotides, the CDR3 is TGTGCCAGCACCCTGGTAGTCGGTTCCTACGAGCAGTACTTC. Protein: CASTLVVGSYEQYF. The genes are TRBV11-2 and TRBJ2-7; no definite D call. There are 14 residues in the CDR3. Trimming stripped 7 bases from V and 1 base from J, with 14 bases between. CDR1 and CDR2 from the germline V gene are SGHAT and FQNNGV.

Note on this clonotype: Germline is not matched at one junction end, which may reflect a read error. The rearrangement uses TRBV29-1 and TRBJ1-3; 8 bases are a match to TRBD1. The CDR3 is 13 amino acids. Germline V gene lookup returns CDR1 SQVTM and CDR2 ANQGSEA. CDR3 region: CSVGAGGGNAIYF. The CDR3 region has the DNA TGCAGCGTTGGGGCAGGGGGCGGAAACGCCATATATTTT. Using reference TRBV29-1 and TRBJ1-3 for the parts outside the CDR3, the full variable domain is SAVISQKPSRDICQRGTSLTIQCQVDSQVTMMFWYRQQPGQSLTLIATANQGSEATYESGFVIDKFPISRPNLTFSTLTVSNMSPEDSSIYLCSVGAGGGNAIYFGEGSWLTVV.

The chain combines TRBV28 with TRBJ2-3, with D perhaps matching TRBD1 (6 bases). The germline V gene has CDR1 MDHEN and CDR2 SYDVKM. Trimming removed 2 bases at V and 4 bases at J, with 16 bases between. CDR3 length: 16 residues. Here the CDR3 reads CASSLPSKGVADTQYF. The CDR3 DNA sequence: TGTGCCAGCAGTTTACCCTCAAAGGGGGTAGCAGATACGCAGTATTTT. The full variable domain, in which reference TRBV28 and TRBJ2-3 provide the parts outside the CDR3, is DVKVTQSSRYLVKRTGEKVFLECVQDMDHENMFWYRQDPGLGLRLIYFSYDVKMKEKGDIPEGYSVSREKKERFSLILESASTNQTSMYLCASSLPSKGVADTQYFGPGTRLTVL.

This clonotype was seen ten or more times. The rearrangement joins TRBV4-2 to TRBJ2-1, with TRBD2 as a possible D gene (6 bases). This CDR3 contains 13 residues. From germline, CDR1 is LGHNA and CDR2 YNFKEQ. The germline V and J ends were trimmed by 0 bases and 9 bases, with 9 bases remaining between them. This CDR3 is CASSQERGTEQFF. The CDR3 bases are TGTGCCAGCAGCCAAGAACGGGGGACTGAGCAGTTCTTC.

This rearrangement joins TRBV9 to TRBJ2-2; no clear D gene. V was clipped by 0 bases and J by 5 bases, with 5 bases between them. This CDR3 comprises 13 residues. Germline lookup yields CDR1 SGDLS and CDR2 YYNGEE. DNA for the CDR3: TGTGCCAGCAGCGTAGAATTTACCGGGGAGCTGTTTTTT. This encodes CASSVEFTGELFF.

V usage is TRBV6-1 and J usage is TRBJ2-5; 7 bases are a match to TRBD1. Trimming cost V 7 bases and J 4 bases; bases outside gene matches: 9. Germline assignment: CDR1 MNHNS and CDR2 SASEGT. The CDR3 is 14 amino acids. CDR3 in DNA: TGTGCCAGCACTAGGGACAGACAAGTAGAGACCCAGTACTTC. Amino acids: CASTRDRQVETQYF.

This clonotype came up a few times. This chain connects TRBV6-4 to TRBJ2-3; D is unclear. Deletions cut 2 bases from V and 0 bases from J, with 9 bases between. Germline V CDR1 and CDR2: MRHNA, SNTAGT. The CDR3 spans 15 residues. The chain's CDR3 is CASSDEGLSTDTQYF. Written as DNA, the CDR3 is TGTGCCAGCAGTGACGAAGGCCTCAGCACAGATACGCAGTATTTT.

Details on this clonotype: Just one base apart from a much larger clone, this may be a read error. The chain is built from TRBV4-2 and TRBJ2-4; 9 bases fit TRBD2. The closer fit of TRBJ2-7 to the DNA end suggests the J call may be wrong. The CDR3 is 15 residues long. The germline V gene has CDR1 LGHNA and CDR2 YNFKEQ. The CDR3 here is CASSLQKGTSNEQYF. CDR3 DNA: TGTGCCAGCAGCCTACAAAAAGGGACTAGCAACGAGCAGTACTTC.